One sample yielded the 10 T cell receptor beta chains listed below, sequenced in a study of blood T cell repertoires in COVID-19. Sequencing used immunoSEQ multiplex PCR; TCRdb keeps in-frame clones, though not all of them. The sample includes roughly 140,000 clones, 80% to 90% of them seen just once. Source material: peripheral blood. The receptors were sampled from a woman aged 45 to 65 in a cohort sampled during active or convalescent COVID-19.

This clone has only a few counts. The chain employs TRBV19 and TRBJ1-5; the D is unclear. Trimming shortened V by 7 bases and J by 5 bases, and 21 bases separated the two germline ends. The CDR3 has 16 residues. Germline V gene lookup returns CDR1 LNHDA and CDR2 SQIVND (reference sequence). The CDR3 coding sequence is TGTGCCAGTAAGACCGGCGGGGAAATACCCTATCAGCCCCAGCATTTT. Its protein product is CASKTGGEIPYQPQHF.

The chain uses TRBV4-1 and TRBJ2-7; tentative D call: TRBD2 (6 bases). The V gene lost 3 bases and the J gene lost 0 bases, with 21 bases spanning the gap. The germline gives CDR1 MGHRA, CDR2 YSYEKL. This CDR3 spans 18 amino acids. DNA for the CDR3: TGCGCCAGCAGCCACAATTCCTTCGGGACTCAAATCTCCTACGAGCAGTACTTC. It encodes CASSHNSFGTQISYEQYF.

V usage is TRBV5-1 and J usage is TRBJ2-7; no reliable D call. The CDR3 spans 13 residues. Germline CDR1 and CDR2: SGHRS and YFSETQ. With 3 bases removed from V and 12 bases from J, the gap between germline ends came to 19 bases. This CDR3 reads CASSSPDTLNLYF. CDR3 DNA: TGCGCCAGCAGCTCTCCCGACACCCTGAACTTGTACTTC.

This clone has a single count. J is TRBJ2-1 and V is TRBV5-1; D is perhaps TRBD1 (5 bases). Germline V gives CDR1 SGHRS, CDR2 YFSETQ. This CDR3 is built from 14 residues. Trimming shortened V by 0 bases and J by 4 bases, and 8 bases separated the two germline ends. CDR3 protein: CASSLGQPYNEQFF. In DNA, the CDR3 is TGCGCCAGCAGCTTGGGACAGCCGTACAATGAGCAGTTCTTC.

This clone was seen only a few times. The J gene is TRBJ1-2, the V gene TRBV7-8, with a possible D match to TRBD1 (6 bases). Trimming left V 2 bases short and J 8 bases short, with 18 bases between. Germline V gives CDR1 SGHVS, CDR2 FQNEAQ. CDR3 length: 15 residues. CDR3 DNA: TGTGCCAGCAGCTTACAGGGGCAAGATCGCGAGGGCTACACCTTC. The encoded protein is CASSLQGQDREGYTF. The variable domain in full, completed from reference TRBV7-8 and TRBJ1-2, reads GAGVSQSPRYKVAKRGQDVALRCDPISGHVSLFWYQQALGQGPEFLTYFQNEAQLDKSGLPSDRFFAERPEGSVSTLKIQRTQQEDSAVYLCASSLQGQDREGYTFGSGTRLTVV.

In this sample, this clone turned up once. The chain links TRBV5-1 to TRBJ2-5; TRBD2 agrees at 9 bases. The germline gives CDR1 SGHRS, CDR2 YFSETQ. The CDR3 length is 16 residues. V dropped 0 bases and J dropped 1; count of bases not matched to a gene: 4. The CDR3 region has the DNA TGCGCCAGCAGCTTGGGGGAGCGGGGGGCCCAAGAGACCCAGTACTTC. The encoded protein is CASSLGERGAQETQYF.

The CDR3 protein is CASSLQPGQQETQYF. The CDR3 DNA reads as TGTGCCAGCTCATTACAACCGGGACAGCAAGAGACCCAGTACTTC. This chain connects TRBV18 to TRBJ2-5; 7 nucleotides align to TRBD1. The germline gives CDR1 KGHSH, CDR2 LQKENI. The V and J ends lost 5 bases and 2 bases, in that order; junction bases with no gene match: 8. This CDR3 contains 15 residues.

In the case of this clone: No conserved phenylalanine or tryptophan ends this CDR3, so it is likely a read error. The limits of the CDR3 on the DNA are not certain, so only TCRdb's listed CDR3 is given. The chain joins TRBV4-1 to TRBJ2-7; the table's D call, TRBD1, was not checked against the DNA. The CDR3 comprises 18 residues, both ends counted. Germline V gene sequence: CDR1 MGHRA, CDR2 YSYEKL. The CDR3 loop reads CASSQDGPPVPLVPDRRA.

In its sample, this clone was seen many times. This chain connects TRBV27 to TRBJ2-4; a possible D gene is TRBD2 (6 bases). Deletions cut 6 bases from V and 5 bases from J, with 20 bases between. The CDR3 has 16 residues. Germline V gene sequence: CDR1 MNHEY, CDR2 SMNVEV (reference sequence). CDR3 sequence (DNA): TGTGCCAGCAGGGGAAGATGGGGGGAGAGACAAAACATTCAGTACTTC. It specifies CASRGRWGERQNIQYF.

J is TRBJ1-5 and V is TRBV19, with TRBD1 matching 11 bases. CDR1 is LNHDA, CDR2 SQIVND, per germline (reference sequence). V shed 4 bases and J 3 bases; nucleotides not matched to a gene: 8. The CDR3 length is 17 residues. For the CDR3, the DNA is TGTGCCAGTAGTACCGGGACAGGGGGAGGTAACAATCAGCCCCAGCATTTT. It specifies CASSTGTGGGNNQPQHF.